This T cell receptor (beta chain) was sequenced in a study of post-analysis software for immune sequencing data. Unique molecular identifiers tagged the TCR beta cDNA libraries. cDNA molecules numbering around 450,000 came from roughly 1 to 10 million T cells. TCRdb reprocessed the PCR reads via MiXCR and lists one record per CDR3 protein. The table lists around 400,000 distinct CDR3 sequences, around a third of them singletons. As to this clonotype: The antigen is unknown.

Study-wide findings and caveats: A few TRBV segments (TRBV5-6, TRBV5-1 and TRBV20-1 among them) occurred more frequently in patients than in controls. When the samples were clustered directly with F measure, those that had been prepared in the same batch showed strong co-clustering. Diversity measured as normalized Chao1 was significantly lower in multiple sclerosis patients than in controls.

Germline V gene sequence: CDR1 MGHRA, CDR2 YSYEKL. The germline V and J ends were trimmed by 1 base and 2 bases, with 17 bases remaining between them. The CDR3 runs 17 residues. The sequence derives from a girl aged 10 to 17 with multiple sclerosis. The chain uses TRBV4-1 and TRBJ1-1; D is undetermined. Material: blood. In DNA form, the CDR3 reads TGCGCCAGCAGCCAAGTACCCCTTGGGCTTACCAACACTGAAGCTTTCTTT. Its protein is CASSQVPLGLTNTEAFF.